A selection of T cell receptor beta chains follows, all from one sample in a study of CD8+ T cells in alopecia areata. Sequencing was performed with immunoSEQ multiplex PCR; in TCRdb, only in-frame clones are kept and a portion is missing. Among approximately 91,000 clones, roughly 42% were seen once, and the ten largest hold 0.75% to 0.9%. Sequencing was carried out using CD4+ T cells sorted from blood. The source of these receptors is a human donor with alopecia areata. CDR3s include the opening cysteine and the closing phenylalanine or tryptophan. D genes are given only for firm matches. The size field is filled for only some rows; it gives once, few, many or a size class.

j_call | d_call | clone_size | v_call | cdr3_aa | cdr3_nt
TRBJ2-5 | TRBD2 | NA | TRBV5-1 | CASSLDSGRAETQYF | TGCGCCAGCAGCTTGGATAGCGGGAGAGCGGAGACCCAGTACTTC
TRBJ2-3 | TRBD1 | NA | TRBV30 | CAWRLTGGEDTQYF | TGTGCCTGGAGACTGACAGGGGGTGAAGATACGCAGTATTTT
TRBJ2-4 | TRBD2 | NA | TRBV29-1 | CSVEGLAGTKNIQYF | TGCAGCGTTGAAGGGTTAGCGGGGACCAAAAACATTCAGTACTTC
TRBJ2-3 | TRBD2 | NA | TRBV28 | CASGSGSPVGDTQYF | TGTGCCAGCGGGAGCGGGAGCCCGGTTGGGGATACGCAGTATTTT
TRBJ2-7 | TRBD2 | few | TRBV7-2 | CASSFSGGAGEQYF | TGTGCCAGCAGCTTTAGCGGGGGGGCGGGCGAGCAGTACTTC
TRBJ2-3 | NA | NA | TRBV29-1 | CSVEHESDTQYF | TGCAGCGTTGAACACGAGTCAGATACGCAGTATTTT
TRBJ1-3 | NA | NA | TRBV7-9 | CASSLSVPGNTIYF | TGTGCCAGCAGCTTATCCGTGCCTGGAAACACCATATATTTT
TRBJ1-2 | TRBD1 | few | TRBV9 | CASSVAGQGSYGYTF | TGTGCCAGCAGCGTTGCCGGACAGGGAAGCTATGGCTACACCTTC
TRBJ2-4 | NA | NA | TRBV5-1 | CASTDGGAKNIQYF | TGCGCCAGCACCGACGGGGGAGCCAAAAACATTCAGTACTTC
TRBJ1-1 | NA | NA | TRBV29-1 | CSVPGSLRTEAFF | TGCAGCGTTCCAGGGAGCCTCCGCACTGAAGCTTTCTTT
TRBJ2-5 | TRBD1 | NA | TRBV28 | CASSSWDRGQETQYF | TGTGCCAGCAGTTCATGGGACAGGGGGCAAGAGACCCAGTACTTC
TRBJ2-1 | TRBD2 | few | TRBV29-1 | CSVEETSDYYNEQFF | TGCAGCGTTGAAGAAACTAGCGACTACTACAATGAGCAGTTCTTC